Shown below are 2 T cell receptor beta chains from a single sample sequenced in a study of cytomegalovirus exposure and HLA in healthy donors. Primers: 60 Vbeta forward and 13 Jbeta reverse. Measured with immunoSEQ multiplex PCR; TCRdb has only the in-frame clones, and not every one. The sample records about 160,000 clones, 80% to 85% being singletons. Sequenced sample: PBMCs. Receptors were obtained from a boy aged 2 to 10 in good health and CMV-seronegative.

This clone was seen once. The J gene is TRBJ1-1, the V gene TRBV27, with no clear D. Germline V gene lookup returns CDR1 MNHEY and CDR2 SMNVEV (reference sequence). This CDR3 has 14 residues. With 2 bases removed from V and 2 bases from J, the gap between germline ends came to 9 bases. CDR3 DNA sequence: TGTGCCAGCAGTTTAATCAGGACTAACACTGAAGCTTTCTTT. Encoded protein: CASSLIRTNTEAFF.

This chain joins TRBV29-1 and TRBJ1-5; no clear D gene. CDR3 length: 12 amino acids. In germline, CDR1 is SQVTM, CDR2 ANQGSEA. V was cut by 5 bases and J by 2 bases, with 7 bases left in between. In nucleotides, the CDR3 is TGCAGCGTTCGGAGTGGCAATCAGCCCCAGCATTTT. It translates to CSVRSGNQPQHF.